This TCR beta chain was captured by sequencing in a study of spatial heterogeneity in lung cancer. Study-wide context: Those follow-up PBMC samples that were available underwent sequencing, at a median interval of around 23 months following resection. Averaged across combinations, each unique TCR and UMI pairing appeared more than ten times in raw reads, which were uncorrected.

Germline-derived CDR1 and CDR2 are MRHNA and SNTAGT. CDR3 length equals 13 residues. V gave up 3 bases and J gave up 7 bases, with 7 bases separating them. The time point was: blood at routine non-recurrence follow-up after resection. Sequencing of whole RNA from tumor, nontumor lung or frozen PBMC involved no sorting. Individual TCR cDNA molecules each bore their own unique molecular identifier. TCRdb re-analysed the 5' RACE reads in MiXCR, keeping a single row per CDR3 protein. The repertoire has 85,000 to 100,000 distinct CDR3 sequences, 15% to 20% of them found once; the top ten carry 20% to 25%. The sample holds a few counts of this clonotype.

The V call is TRBV6-4, the J call TRBJ1-6; D unclear. Sequences were derived from PBMCs, sampled at follow-up. This sequence originates from a male donor with early-stage non-small cell lung cancer. The CDR3 reads CASSDVGNSPLHF. Here the CDR3 DNA reads TGTGCCAGCAGTGATGTTGGGAATTCACCCCTCCACTTT.